Listed here are 14 T cell receptor beta chains from one sample, sequenced in a study of blood T cells in healthy people across ages. The use of a sample-barcoded 5' primer and a J-beta primer mix characterized a second PCR of roughly 7 to 11 cycles. TCRdb passed the 5' RACE reads through MiXCR, listing each CDR3 protein once. The sample contains approximately 800,000 distinct CDR3 sequences, 45% to 70% of which appear only once. Material: blood. The source of these receptors is a man aged 40-49 years in good health.

The CDR3 DNA follows: TGTGCCAGCAGCGTTTATGATCTGAGCTATGGCAATAGGGGGGACGATGAGCAGTTCTTC. As protein: CASSVYDLSYGNRGDDEQFF. The chain has TRBV9 and TRBJ2-1; D is perhaps TRBD1 or TRBD2 (6 bases each). The CDR3 totals 20 residues. Germline lookup yields CDR1 SGDLS and CDR2 YYNGEE. Deletions cut 2 bases from V and 8 bases from J, with 32 bases between.

The chain couples TRBV10-3 to TRBJ2-3; no reliable D call. Trimming left V 4 bases short and J 1 base short, with 9 bases between. The CDR3 totals 14 residues. From germline, CDR1 is ENHRY and CDR2 SYGVKD. In nucleotides, the CDR3 is TGTGCCATCAGTGCAAGTGGGGGCACAGATACGCAGTATTTT. As protein: CAISASGGTDTQYF.

This clonotype was recorded at least ten times. The rearrangement uses TRBV10-3 and TRBJ1-2; unclear D gene. The CDR3 extends over 14 amino acids. The V gene lost 2 bases and the J gene lost 4 bases, with 11 bases spanning the gap. CDR1 and CDR2 from the germline V gene are ENHRY and SYGVKD. The CDR3 spells CAISEVQTSYGYTF. CDR3 nucleotides: TGTGCCATCAGTGAGGTTCAGACGTCCTATGGCTACACCTTC.

The genes are TRBV5-1 and TRBJ1-4; D is unresolved. V lost 0 bases to trimming and J lost 4 bases, with 13 bases between them. Germline V CDR1 and CDR2: SGHRS, YFSETQ. The CDR3 extends over 16 amino acids. In DNA form, the CDR3 reads TGCGCCAGCAGCTTGGACGTTTTAGTGGGTAATGAAAAACTGTTTTTT. This sequence encodes CASSLDVLVGNEKLFF.

In this sample, this clonotype turned up a few times. This chain links TRBV5-1 with TRBJ1-4; 7 bases fit TRBD1. Losses at the gene ends were 0 bases for V and 8 bases for J; bases not matched to a gene: 4. The CDR3 consists of 14 residues. Germline CDR1 is SGHRS and CDR2 is YFSETQ. The CDR3 spells CASSLDRGGEKLFF. The CDR3 region has the DNA TGCGCCAGCAGCTTGGACAGGGGTGGAGAAAAACTGTTTTTT. Variable domain in full (rest from reference TRBV5-1 and TRBJ1-4): KAGVTQTPRYLIKTRGQQVTLSCSPISGHRSVSWYQQTPGQGLQFLFEYFSETQRNKGNFPGRFSGRQFSNSRSEMNVSTLELGDSALYLCASSLDRGGEKLFFGSGTQLSVL.

For this clonotype: With a much larger clone just one base away, this may be a read error. The rearrangement links TRBV27 to TRBJ1-5; 9 bases map to TRBD1. This CDR3 has 16 amino acids. Germline V gene lookup returns CDR1 MNHEY and CDR2 SMNVEV (reference sequence). The CDR3 protein is CVSSPGQGPINQPQHF. The CDR3 DNA reads TGTGTCAGCAGCCCCGGACAGGGGCCGATCAATCAGCCCCAGCATTTT.

The chain employs TRBV24-1 and TRBJ2-7, with TRBD1 matching over 8 bases. The J call may be mistaken, given a closer DNA end match to TRBJ2-5. The CDR3 is 14 residues long. Germline CDR1 KGHDR, CDR2 SFDVKD. In DNA form, the CDR3 reads TGTGCCACCGGTCAGGGGGCCTTGATGGAGACCCAGTACTTC. It translates to CATGQGALMETQYF.

This clonotype was detected a few times. This chain connects TRBV20-1 to TRBJ1-2; D unclear. With 6 bases removed from V and 7 bases from J, the gap between germline ends came to 9 bases. CDR3 length equals 10 residues. Looked up from germline, CDR1 is DFQATT and CDR2 is SNEGSKA (reference sequence). For the CDR3, the DNA is TGCAGTGCAGGGTCAAGTGGCTACACCTTC. Amino acids: CSAGSSGYTF.

The rearrangement links TRBV20-1 to TRBJ2-5; TRBD2 aligns across 9 bases. Near its end, the DNA agrees better with TRBJ2-7, so the J call may be wrong. This CDR3 has 13 residues. The germline V gene has CDR1 DFQATT and CDR2 SNEGSKA (reference sequence). The CDR3 DNA is TGCAGTGCCCCCCGAGCGGGAGGACACGAGCAGTACTTC. It yields the protein CSAPRAGGHEQYF.

This clonotype was seen only once. V and J are TRBV11-1 and TRBJ2-1; D unclear. Germline values: CDR1 SGHAT, CDR2 FQDESV (reference sequence). V was pared by 5 bases and J by 0 bases, with 11 bases between. There are 15 residues in the CDR3. The CDR3: CASSAQFSSYNEQFF. The CDR3 region has the DNA TGTGCCAGCAGCGCACAGTTTAGCTCCTACAATGAGCAGTTCTTC. Based on the CDR3 plus reference TRBV11-1 and TRBJ2-1, the full variable domain is EAEVAQSPRYKITEKSQAVAFWCDPISGHATLYWYRQILGQGPELLVQFQDESVVDDSQLPKDRFSAERLKGVDSTLKIQPAELGDSAMYLCASSAQFSSYNEQFFGPGTRLTVL.

The chain recombines TRBV28 with TRBJ2-3, with 11 bases lining up with TRBD1. Trimming at V came to 4 bases and at J to 0 bases, leaving 3 bases not matched to a gene. The CDR3 is made up of 16 amino acids. Germline V gives CDR1 MDHEN, CDR2 SYDVKM. CDR3: CASSSRTGGSTDTQYF. In nucleotides, the CDR3 is TGTGCCAGCAGTTCTAGGACAGGGGGCAGCACAGATACGCAGTATTTT.

This chain uses TRBV4-3 with TRBJ2-1, with 12 bases aligning to TRBD2. Looked up from germline, CDR1 is LGHNA and CDR2 is YSLEER. The CDR3 extends over 16 amino acids. V gave up 2 bases and J gave up 7 bases; unmatched junction bases: 6. CDR3 sequence reads: CASSQRTSGVANEQFF. In DNA, the CDR3 is TGCGCCAGCAGCCAAAGGACTAGCGGGGTCGCAAATGAGCAGTTCTTC.

The chain couples TRBV10-3 to TRBJ2-1; D possibly corresponds to TRBD2 (5 bases). The DNA end is more similar to TRBJ2-7, so the J call may be wrong. This CDR3 has 13 amino acids. Germline loops: CDR1 ENHRY, CDR2 SYGVKD. This chain's CDR3 is CAITVGDYNEQYF. The CDR3 coding sequence is TGTGCCATCACCGTCGGGGATTACAATGAGCAGTACTTC.

The V gene is TRBV7-2, the J gene TRBJ2-4; the D gene could be TRBD1 or TRBD2 (5 bases each). The CDR3 covers 15 residues. Trimming cost V 4 bases and J 2 bases, with 12 bases left between them. Germline V gene lookup returns CDR1 SGHTA and CDR2 FQGNSA. CDR3 nucleotide sequence: TGTGCCAGCAGCTCCAGCTGGGGACCCAAAAACATTCAGTACTTC. Translation gives CASSSSWGPKNIQYF.